The 2 T cell receptor beta chains below come from one sample, sequenced in a study of neurological immune-mediated disorders. Time point described: technical triplicate 2. A single record per CDR3 protein comes from TCRdb applying MiXCR to the 5' RACE reads. Altogether more than 55,000 distinct CDR3 sequences are present, under 30% being singletons, with the ten largest covering 3.5% to 5.5%. The sample consisted of PBMCs. These receptors were collected from a man aged 60-69 years with HTLV-1-associated myelopathy (HAM/TSP).

This clonotype was seen at least ten times. In nucleotides, the CDR3 is TGTGCCAGCAGTTCTCCTAGCGGGGCGGTAGATACGCAGTATTTT. Translating gives CASSSPSGAVDTQYF. The chain carries TRBV27 and TRBJ2-3, with 9 bases lining up with TRBD2. The germline CDR1 and CDR2 sequences are MNHEY and SMNVEV (reference sequence). The CDR3 totals 15 residues. J gave up 5 bases and V 4 bases, and 7 bases lay outside the gene matches.

As regards this clonotype: A much larger clone lies one base from this, so it may be a read error. The CDR3 here is CSVSDEQEAYEQYF. In DNA, the CDR3 is TGCAGTGTCAGTGATGAGCAGGAGGCCTACGAGCAGTACTTC. V and J are TRBV20-1 and TRBJ2-7; TRBD2 is a possible D gene (5 bases). The ends were cut back, 7 bases at V and 2 bases at J, with 18 bases in the middle. Germline V gene lookup returns CDR1 DFQATT and CDR2 SNEGSKA (reference sequence). The CDR3 totals 14 residues.